A selection of T cell receptor beta chains follows, all from one sample in a study of cytomegalovirus exposure and HLA in healthy donors. The data were produced by immunoSEQ multiplex PCR, yet TCRdb's version contains in-frame clones alone and is incomplete. The repertoire has fewer than 250,000 clones, around four fifths of them found once; the top ten carry 9.5% to 13%. The sample comprised PBMCs. The receptors here all came from a woman between 50 and 59 years old in good health and CMV-seropositive. Both conserved end residues are trimmed from each CDR3. Each record gives: CDR3 protein, V gene, J gene.

cdr3_aa: ASSTGGAAGYT; v_call: TRBV6-1; j_call: TRBJ1-2
cdr3_aa: AWSVQGAEYVNTEAF; v_call: TRBV30; j_call: TRBJ1-1
cdr3_aa: ASSRRQGNEQF; v_call: TRBV11-3; j_call: TRBJ2-1
cdr3_aa: ASRKQTSNTEAF; v_call: TRBV19; j_call: TRBJ1-1
cdr3_aa: AWNRGGASSYEQY; v_call: TRBV30; j_call: TRBJ2-7
cdr3_aa: ATSKEGTGSYEQY; v_call: TRBV15; j_call: TRBJ2-7
cdr3_aa: ARSGDLGFPGGAGTQY; v_call: TRBV5-3; j_call: TRBJ2-3
cdr3_aa: ASSLTGTSADTQY; v_call: TRBV6-5; j_call: TRBJ2-3
cdr3_aa: AWKGVNTEAF; v_call: TRBV30; j_call: TRBJ1-1
cdr3_aa: ASSMGHTNTEAF; v_call: TRBV19; j_call: TRBJ1-1
cdr3_aa: ASSPTYSYTEAF; v_call: TRBV7-6; j_call: TRBJ1-1
cdr3_aa: ATQDRVYGYT; v_call: TRBV28; j_call: TRBJ1-2
cdr3_aa: ASSSTGSGSNQPQH; v_call: TRBV5-4; j_call: TRBJ1-5
cdr3_aa: ATTGTGAYEQY; v_call: TRBV10-3; j_call: TRBJ2-7
cdr3_aa: ASSVLSGGNNEQF; v_call: TRBV9; j_call: TRBJ2-1
cdr3_aa: ASSPAGGMDTEAF; v_call: TRBV18; j_call: TRBJ1-1
cdr3_aa: ASAREGSYNEQF; v_call: TRBV2; j_call: TRBJ2-1
cdr3_aa: ASKGTGVTEAF; v_call: TRBV25-1; j_call: TRBJ1-1
cdr3_aa: SVSGGAFSDTQY; v_call: TRBV29-1; j_call: TRBJ2-3
cdr3_aa: ASSSREGPPNYGYT; v_call: TRBV21-1; j_call: TRBJ1-2
cdr3_aa: ASSLSRGRGTEAF; v_call: TRBV11-2; j_call: TRBJ1-1
cdr3_aa: ASSLSGQGMNTEAF; v_call: TRBV27; j_call: TRBJ1-1
cdr3_aa: SATGPTEAF; v_call: TRBV20-1; j_call: TRBJ1-1
cdr3_aa: AWSGTGKSAQH; v_call: TRBV30; j_call: TRBJ1-5
cdr3_aa: ASSSHPGGEVGYT; v_call: TRBV6-5; j_call: TRBJ1-2
cdr3_aa: ASSVDRNTEAF; v_call: TRBV9; j_call: TRBJ1-1
cdr3_aa: ASSQQTGRYGEQY; v_call: TRBV14; j_call: TRBJ2-7
cdr3_aa: ASSHLVAVSGNTIY; v_call: TRBV4-3; j_call: TRBJ1-3
cdr3_aa: ASSLSGGARQGASGANVLT; v_call: TRBV27; j_call: TRBJ2-6
cdr3_aa: ASSSGKTTEETQY; v_call: TRBV11-3; j_call: TRBJ2-5
cdr3_aa: ACTPPGTMSTDTQY; v_call: TRBV30; j_call: TRBJ2-3
cdr3_aa: SVGQFTDTQY; v_call: TRBV29-1; j_call: TRBJ2-3
cdr3_aa: ASSSSGTSIIHEQF; v_call: TRBV7-9; j_call: TRBJ2-1
cdr3_aa: ASSFWGGTDTQY; v_call: TRBV5-4; j_call: TRBJ2-3
cdr3_aa: ASSSIVGAGQPQH; v_call: TRBV28; j_call: TRBJ1-5
cdr3_aa: ASSKRTGSSSYEQY; v_call: TRBV19; j_call: TRBJ2-7
cdr3_aa: ASSLDSSYEQY; v_call: TRBV7-9; j_call: TRBJ2-7
cdr3_aa: ASSLGPQKNTYEQY; v_call: TRBV5-1; j_call: TRBJ2-7
cdr3_aa: ASSLAATGGLAGELF; v_call: TRBV5-1; j_call: TRBJ2-2
cdr3_aa: ASSQIRDRNYPDTQY; v_call: TRBV4-1; j_call: TRBJ2-3
cdr3_aa: ASSLAVAGYGYT; v_call: TRBV6-5; j_call: TRBJ1-2
cdr3_aa: ASSPRTGSRNEQF; v_call: TRBV7-9; j_call: TRBJ2-1
cdr3_aa: ASNENRVNEKLF; v_call: TRBV6-1; j_call: TRBJ1-4
cdr3_aa: ASSLNGMGYEQY; v_call: TRBV7-3; j_call: TRBJ2-7
cdr3_aa: SVADRGPGSPLH; v_call: TRBV29-1; j_call: TRBJ1-6
cdr3_aa: ASSLDRAYEQY; v_call: TRBV4-1; j_call: -
cdr3_aa: ASSDRGAASPLH; v_call: TRBV2; j_call: TRBJ1-6
cdr3_aa: ASSQGRQGLAGVPEQY; v_call: TRBV4-1; j_call: TRBJ2-7
cdr3_aa: ASSSPGGYT; v_call: TRBV19; j_call: TRBJ1-2
cdr3_aa: ASSIGDSLNTEAF; v_call: TRBV19; j_call: TRBJ1-1
cdr3_aa: ASSLEGGSYEQY; v_call: TRBV27; j_call: TRBJ2-7
cdr3_aa: ASRGANTGELF; v_call: TRBV12-5; j_call: TRBJ2-2
cdr3_aa: ASSVAPNFGNTIY; v_call: TRBV9; j_call: TRBJ1-3
cdr3_aa: ASSGPTAYGYT; v_call: TRBV6-5; j_call: TRBJ1-2
cdr3_aa: ATSIDRGSGANVLT; v_call: TRBV15; j_call: TRBJ2-6